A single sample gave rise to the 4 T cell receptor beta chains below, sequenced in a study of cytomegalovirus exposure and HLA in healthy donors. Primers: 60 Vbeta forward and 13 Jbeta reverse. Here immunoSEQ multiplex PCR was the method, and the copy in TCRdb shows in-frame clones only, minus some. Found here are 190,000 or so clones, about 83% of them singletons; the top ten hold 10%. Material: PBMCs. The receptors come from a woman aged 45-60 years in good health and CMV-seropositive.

CDR3 in DNA: TGTGCCAGTAGCCGACGTACCGGGACAGGACTCAATCAGCCCCAGCATTTT. As protein: CASSRRTGTGLNQPQHF. The rearrangement joins TRBV19 to TRBJ1-5; 8 bases line up with TRBD1. The germline CDR1 and CDR2 sequences are LNHDA and SQIVND (reference sequence). The CDR3 loop spans 17 amino acids. V shed 6 bases, J shed 3 bases, and the junction held 13 bases outside the gene matches.

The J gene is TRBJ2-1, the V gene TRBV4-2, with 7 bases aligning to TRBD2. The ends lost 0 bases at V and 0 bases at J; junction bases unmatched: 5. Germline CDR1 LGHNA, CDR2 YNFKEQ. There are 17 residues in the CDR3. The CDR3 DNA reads TGTGCCAGCAGCCAAGATCAAAGCGGGGCCTCCTACAATGAGCAGTTCTTC. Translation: CASSQDQSGASYNEQFF.

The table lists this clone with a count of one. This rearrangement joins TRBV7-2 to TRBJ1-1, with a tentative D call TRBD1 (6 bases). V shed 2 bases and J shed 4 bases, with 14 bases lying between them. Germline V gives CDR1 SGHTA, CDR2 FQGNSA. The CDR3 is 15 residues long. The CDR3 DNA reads TGTGCCAGCAGCTTATCAGGGGCGGGGGGCACTGAAGCTTTCTTT. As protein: CASSLSGAGGTEAFF.

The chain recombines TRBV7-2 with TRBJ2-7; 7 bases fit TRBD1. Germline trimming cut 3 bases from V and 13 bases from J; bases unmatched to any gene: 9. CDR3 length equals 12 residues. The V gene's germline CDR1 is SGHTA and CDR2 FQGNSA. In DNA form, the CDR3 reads TGTGCCAGCAGCTTCCTCCGGGACAGTTTTTACTTC. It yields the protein CASSFLRDSFYF.